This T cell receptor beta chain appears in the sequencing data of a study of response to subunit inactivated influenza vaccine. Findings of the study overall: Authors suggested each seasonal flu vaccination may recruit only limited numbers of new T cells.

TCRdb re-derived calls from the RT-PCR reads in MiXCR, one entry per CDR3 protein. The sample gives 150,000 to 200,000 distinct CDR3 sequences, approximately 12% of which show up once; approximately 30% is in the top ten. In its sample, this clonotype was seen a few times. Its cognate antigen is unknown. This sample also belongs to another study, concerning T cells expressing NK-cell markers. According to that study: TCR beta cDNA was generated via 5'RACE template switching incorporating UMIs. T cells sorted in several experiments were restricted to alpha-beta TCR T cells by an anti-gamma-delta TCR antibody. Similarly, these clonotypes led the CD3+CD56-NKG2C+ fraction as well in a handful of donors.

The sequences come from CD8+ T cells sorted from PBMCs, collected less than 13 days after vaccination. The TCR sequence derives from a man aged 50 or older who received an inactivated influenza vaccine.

This CDR3 reads CSARDLLEAGGGEQYF. As DNA, the CDR3 is TGCAGTGCTAGAGATCTGCTAGAGGCGGGAGGGGGCGAGCAGTACTTC. The chain combines TRBV20-1 with TRBJ2-7; 9 bases map to TRBD2. J was trimmed by 6 bases and V by 0 bases; bases with no gene match: 12. The CDR3 totals 16 residues. Germline CDR1 is DFQATT and CDR2 is SNEGSKA (reference sequence).